These 18 T cell receptor beta chains were all obtained from the same sample, sequenced in a study of cytomegalovirus exposure and HLA in healthy donors. With 60 Vbeta and 13 Jbeta primers, the PCR was carried out. This table comes from immunoSEQ multiplex PCR, and its TCRdb copy is limited to in-frame clones, with some not included. There are tens of thousands of clones in the sample; roughly 74% occur only once, and roughly 2% lies in the top ten. Sample: PBMCs. The receptor set was obtained from a man aged 35-49 years in good health and CMV-seronegative.

This clone was picked up a small number of times. This rearrangement joins TRBV5-1 to TRBJ2-7; 7 nucleotides agree with TRBD1. CDR1 SGHRS and CDR2 YFSETQ come from the germline V gene. V trimming: 4 bases; J trimming: 6 bases; junction bases outside the gene matches: 10. The CDR3 runs 14 residues. This chain's CDR3 is CASSLQGDGGEQYF. In DNA, the CDR3 is TGCGCCAGCAGCCTCCAGGGGGATGGCGGCGAGCAGTACTTC.

This rearrangement joins TRBV29-1 to TRBJ2-7, with D maybe TRBD2 (7 bases). The CDR3 is 14 amino acids. Trimming removed 7 bases at V and 0 bases at J, with 16 bases between. Germline V CDR1 and CDR2: SQVTM, ANQGSEA. The CDR3 loop reads CSAQGGGYSYEQYF. The CDR3 DNA is TGCAGCGCCCAAGGCGGGGGCTACTCCTACGAGCAGTACTTC.

This chain uses TRBV28 with TRBJ1-1; TRBD1 is a possible D gene (5 bases). The germline V and J ends were trimmed by 8 bases and 6 bases, with 16 bases remaining between them. The CDR3 loop spans 13 amino acids. Germline values: CDR1 MDHEN, CDR2 SYDVKM. The CDR3 DNA reads as TGTGCCAGCCTCGAGCCAGGGAGGGCTGAAGCTTTCTTT. This translates into CASLEPGRAEAFF. The full variable domain, in which reference TRBV28 and TRBJ1-1 provide the parts outside the CDR3, is DVKVTQSSRYLVKRTGEKVFLECVQDMDHENMFWYRQDPGLGLRLIYFSYDVKMKEKGDIPEGYSVSREKKERFSLILESASTNQTSMYLCASLEPGRAEAFFGQGTRLTVV.

J is TRBJ1-1 and V is TRBV6-5; TRBD1 is a possible D gene (6 bases). CDR1 is MNHEY, CDR2 SVGAGI, per germline. The CDR3 has 13 amino acids. Trimming removed 2 bases from V and 6 bases from J, with 10 bases in between. The CDR3 sequence: CASSYRNRAEAFF. The CDR3 DNA reads as TGTGCCAGCAGTTACCGAAACAGGGCTGAAGCTTTCTTT.

This clone was recorded once. This chain connects TRBV10-3 to TRBJ2-7, with D possibly being TRBD2 (6 bases). This CDR3 contains 13 residues. The V gene's germline CDR1 is ENHRY and CDR2 SYGVKD. V was shortened by 10 bases and J by 5 bases, with 18 bases between the two germline ends. The CDR3 region is CATNSGSGDEQYF. The CDR3 coding sequence is TGTGCCACTAATTCCGGTAGCGGCGACGAGCAGTACTTC.

J is TRBJ1-5 and V is TRBV6-6, with no clear D. This CDR3 has 11 amino acids. The germline V gene encodes CDR1 MNHNY and CDR2 SVGAGI (reference sequence). V lost 6 bases to trimming and J lost 11 bases, with 11 bases between them. The CDR3 bases are TGTGCCAGCAGACACGGAGAGGCCCAGCATTTT. This sequence encodes CASRHGEAQHF.

This clone was recorded a few times. This sequence joins TRBV7-9 and TRBJ1-1; D unresolved. V lost 5 bases, J lost 1 base, and 11 bases lay in between. The CDR3 sequence is 14 residues long. The germline V gene has CDR1 SEHNR and CDR2 FQNEAQ (reference sequence). CDR3 sequence: CASSLPARNTEAFF. The CDR3 DNA follows: TGTGCCAGCAGCCTACCCGCAAGGAACACTGAAGCTTTCTTT.

The chain employs TRBV6-5 and TRBJ1-6; the match to TRBD1 covers 7 bases. The ends lost 4 bases at V and 10 bases at J; junction bases unmatched: 7. This CDR3 is 14 amino acids long. Germline-derived CDR1 and CDR2 are MNHEY and SVGAGI. The CDR3 DNA follows: TGTGCCAGCAGTTCTACGACAGGGAACTCACCCCTCCACTTT. Translating it yields CASSSTTGNSPLHF.

V and J are TRBV7-8 and TRBJ1-2, with D maybe TRBD1 (5 bases). The CDR3 loop spans 14 amino acids. CDR1 and CDR2 from the germline V gene are SGHVS and FQNEAQ. Trimming shortened V by 5 bases and J by 4 bases, and 14 bases separated the two germline ends. In DNA, the CDR3 is TGTGCCAGCAGCCTTCGGGGGGGTAGCTATGGCTACACCTTC. Amino acids: CASSLRGGSYGYTF.

The rearrangement links TRBV7-9 to TRBJ2-7; TRBD1 matches 9 bases. The CDR3 is 14 amino acids. Germline V gives CDR1 SEHNR, CDR2 FQNEAQ (reference sequence). The J segment lost 6 bases and the V segment lost 5 bases, leaving 8 bases of the junction unmatched. CDR3 region: CASSATGGIGEQYF. DNA of the CDR3: TGTGCCAGCAGCGCAACAGGGGGCATCGGCGAGCAGTACTTC.

V is TRBV5-4 and J is TRBJ1-1; D is uncertain. This CDR3 comprises 15 residues. CDR1 SGHNT and CDR2 YYREEE come from the germline V gene (reference sequence). With 4 bases removed from V and 0 bases from J, the gap between germline ends came to 13 bases. The CDR3 sequence is CASSLWAIMNTEAFF. In nucleotides, the CDR3 is TGTGCCAGCAGCCTATGGGCCATTATGAACACTGAAGCTTTCTTT.

The chain recombines TRBV12-5 with TRBJ2-3; D is possibly TRBD1 (6 bases). This CDR3 spans 16 amino acids. Per the germline V gene, CDR1 is LGHNT and CDR2 is FRNRAP. Deletions cut 2 bases from V and 3 bases from J, with 15 bases between. This CDR3 is CASGLSQGLGTDTQYF. The DNA for the CDR3 is TGTGCTAGTGGTTTGAGTCAGGGGCTGGGGACAGATACGCAGTATTTT.

This clone occurred a few times. The rearrangement uses TRBV28 and TRBJ2-5, with TRBD2 matching 9 bases. Trimming took 2 bases from V and 4 from J; bases not matched to a gene: 8. Germline CDR1 is MDHEN and CDR2 is SYDVKM. The CDR3 has 16 amino acids. As DNA, the CDR3 is TGTGCCAGCAGTTTACTAGGGACTAGCTATCGAGAGACCCAGTACTTC. Its protein is CASSLLGTSYRETQYF.

The V call is TRBV10-1, the J call TRBJ2-1; no clear D gene. Germline V gene data show CDR1 as WNHNN and CDR2 as SYGVQD (reference sequence). The CDR3 runs to 11 residues. Trimming left V 4 bases short and J 7 bases short, with 5 bases between. In nucleotides, the CDR3 is TGCGCCAGCAGTGCCGGGAATGAGCAGTTCTTC. Translation gives CASSAGNEQFF.

This clone came up once. V is TRBV10-3 and J is TRBJ2-1, with no clear D. V lost 6 bases and J lost 8, with 11 bases in between. Germline V CDR1 and CDR2: ENHRY, SYGVKD. There are 12 residues in the CDR3. The CDR3 sequence: CAIRDKSDEQFF. The CDR3 DNA is TGTGCCATCAGGGATAAAAGCGATGAGCAGTTCTTC.

V usage is TRBV5-6 and J usage is TRBJ2-4; perhaps TRBD2 as D (6 bases). Trimming removed 1 base at V and 1 base at J, with 12 bases between. Germline loops: CDR1 SGHDT, CDR2 YYEEEE. The length of the CDR3 is 16 residues. The CDR3 here is CASSLIGGMAKNIQYF. The CDR3 bases are TGTGCCAGCAGCTTGATTGGGGGGATGGCCAAAAACATTCAGTACTTC.

This chain uses TRBV19 with TRBJ2-5; weak D call: TRBD2 (5 bases). Germline-derived CDR1 and CDR2 are LNHDA and SQIVND (reference sequence). The CDR3 spans 13 residues. Trimming removed 3 bases at V and 2 bases at J, with 7 bases between. Here the CDR3 DNA reads TGTGCCAGTAGTATGGGGAGACAAGAGACCCAGTACTTC. It is translated as CASSMGRQETQYF.

The V call is TRBV7-9, the J call TRBJ1-1, with 10 bases that match TRBD1. Germline assignment: CDR1 SEHNR and CDR2 FQNEAQ (reference sequence). V dropped 4 bases and J dropped 0; count of bases not matched to a gene: 2. The CDR3 length is 15 residues. The CDR3: CASSWTGGMNTEAFF. The CDR3 DNA follows: TGTGCCAGCAGCTGGACAGGGGGAATGAACACTGAAGCTTTCTTT.